The T cell receptor (beta chain) described here comes from a study of blood T cell repertoires in COVID-19. Overall study: Sources were T cells, B-cell-depleted T cells, or PBMCs; the material itself was cDNA or gDNA.

CDR1 and CDR2 (germline): KGHDR, SFDVKD. The CDR3 loop spans 12 amino acids. Deletions cut 4 bases from V and 7 bases from J, with 9 bases between. The repertoire was sequenced with immunoSEQ multiplex PCR; TCRdb's copy has only in-frame clones and lacks some. The sample shows roughly 220,000 clones, roughly 85% of them seen only once. V and J are TRBV24-1 and TRBJ2-5, with D possibly being TRBD1 (5 bases). The TCR originated in a woman in her thirties or forties with acute COVID-19. The specimen sequenced was PBMCs or T cells enriched from blood (not recorded which). The CDR3, as DNA: TGTGCCACCAGTGACTCCAGGGCGACCCAGTACTTC. It encodes CATSDSRATQYF.